Listed here are 14 T cell receptor beta chains from one sample, sequenced in a study of spatial heterogeneity in lung cancer. MiXCR was run by TCRdb on the 5' RACE reads, yielding one entry per CDR3 protein. The table includes more than 30,000 distinct CDR3 sequences, about 10% detected once. Documented time point: blood at routine non-recurrence follow-up after resection. Sequenced here: PBMCs, sampled at follow-up. These receptors all come from a female donor with early-stage non-small cell lung cancer.

This clonotype was detected ten times or more. The V gene is TRBV28, the J gene TRBJ2-5; D unresolved. The CDR3 is 14 residues long. Germline V lookup: CDR1 MDHEN, CDR2 SYDVKM. The V end lost 6 bases, the J end lost 5 bases, and 16 bases lay between the germline ends. CDR3 amino acids: CASSRRPRLETQYF. The CDR3 DNA follows: TGTGCCAGCAGCCGTAGACCGAGGTTGGAGACCCAGTACTTC.

The chain carries TRBV5-1 and TRBJ2-7; TRBD2 agrees at 8 bases. Trimming took 4 bases from V and 5 from J; bases not matched to a gene: 8. The length of the CDR3 is 14 residues. CDR1 is SGHRS and CDR2 is YFSETQ in the germline V gene. This CDR3 reads CASSQTSTSDEQYF. The DNA for the CDR3 is TGCGCCAGCAGCCAAACCTCGACTAGCGACGAGCAGTACTTC.

As concerns this clonotype: Relative to the germline gene, one junction end is altered; a read error may explain this. This chain uses TRBV20-1 with TRBJ2-7, with D perhaps assigned TRBD1 or TRBD2 (5 bases each). Germline-derived CDR1 and CDR2 are DFQATT and SNEGSKA (reference sequence). This CDR3 is built from 15 residues. CDR3: CSARGTPGFDHEQYF. The CDR3 region has the DNA TGCAGTGCAAGAGGGACGCCCGGTTTTGACCACGAGCAGTACTTC.

This clonotype turned up a few times. The chain has TRBV28 and TRBJ2-7; 7 nucleotides agree with TRBD1. Germline CDR1 MDHEN, CDR2 SYDVKM. There are 18 residues in the CDR3. The V gene end was trimmed by 3 bases and the J gene end by 5 bases; junction bases not matched to a gene: 19. The CDR3 spells CASSFSAGLGGFDHEQYF. The CDR3 DNA reads TGTGCCAGCAGTTTCTCTGCCGGATTAGGGGGCTTCGACCACGAGCAGTACTTC.

Concerning this clonotype: Possible read error: a much larger clone is one base away. This chain links TRBV27 with TRBJ1-5; unclear D gene. The CDR3 extends over 15 amino acids. Germline lookup yields CDR1 MNHEY and CDR2 SMNVEV (reference sequence). CDR3 nucleotides: TGTGCCAGCAGTTTGGGTTGGGCAGCCAATCAGTCCCAGCATTTT. Translated: CASSLGWAANQSQHF.

At least ten counts were recorded for this clonotype. The CDR3 protein is CASSSMGTEAFF. CDR3 sequence (DNA): TGTGCCAGCAGCTCTATGGGCACTGAAGCTTTCTTT. V and J are TRBV7-8 and TRBJ1-1; D not resolved. Germline CDR1 reads SGHVS; CDR2 reads FQNEAQ. This CDR3 spans 12 amino acids. V lost 4 bases, J lost 4 bases, and 7 bases lay in between.

The chain carries TRBV28 and TRBJ2-7; 9 bases agree with TRBD2. V trimming: 6 bases; J trimming: 1 base; junction bases outside the gene matches: 4. CDR3 length equals 14 residues. Germline V gene lookup returns CDR1 MDHEN and CDR2 SYDVKM. The CDR3 spells CASRQRGASYEQYF. CDR3 in DNA: TGTGCCAGCAGACAGCGGGGGGCTTCCTACGAGCAGTACTTC. Filled out from reference TRBV28 and TRBJ2-7, the complete variable domain reads DVKVTQSSRYLVKRTGEKVFLECVQDMDHENMFWYRQDPGLGLRLIYFSYDVKMKEKGDIPEGYSVSREKKERFSLILESASTNQTSMYLCASRQRGASYEQYFGPGTRLTVT.

V is TRBV20-1 and J is TRBJ1-5; tentatively, D is TRBD1 (6 bases). V gave up 6 bases and J gave up 0 bases, with 12 bases separating them. CDR3 size: 14 residues. Germline assignment: CDR1 DFQATT and CDR2 SNEGSKA (reference sequence). The CDR3 protein is CSARDTNSNQPQHF. The CDR3 DNA reads TGCAGTGCCCGGGACACGAATAGCAATCAGCCCCAGCATTTT.

This clonotype came up many times. This sequence joins TRBV18 and TRBJ2-5; 8 bases are shared with TRBD1. From germline, CDR1 is KGHSH and CDR2 LQKENI. The CDR3 spans 13 residues. V shed 4 bases, J shed 5 bases, and the junction held 3 bases outside the gene matches. The DNA for the CDR3 is TGTGCCAGCTCACTAGGACAGGGCGAGACCCAGTACTTC. Its translation: CASSLGQGETQYF.

There are a few counts of this clonotype. The chain is built from TRBV6-1 and TRBJ2-2; D remains unclear. Trimming stripped 10 bases from V and 4 bases from J, with 10 bases between. Germline V lookup: CDR1 MNHNS, CDR2 SASEGT. The CDR3 extends over 12 amino acids. This CDR3 is CANRGGTGELFF. The CDR3 bases are TGTGCCAACCGAGGCGGCACCGGGGAGCTGTTTTTT.

This clonotype was seen many times. V and J are TRBV25-1 and TRBJ1-1, with a weak D call TRBD1 (5 bases). In germline, CDR1 is MGHDK, CDR2 SYGVNS. The CDR3 extends over 13 amino acids. V was clipped by 5 bases and J by 7 bases, with 14 bases between them. Written as DNA, the CDR3 is TGTGCCAGCAGTCCACTCGACAGTAGTGAAGCTTTCTTT. Its protein is CASSPLDSSEAFF. The variable domain in full, completed from reference TRBV25-1 and TRBJ1-1, reads EADIYQTPRYLVIGTGKKITLECSQTMGHDKMYWYQQDPGMELHLIHYSYGVNSTEKGDLSSESTVSRIRTEHFPLTLESARPSHTSQYLCASSPLDSSEAFFGQGTRLTVV.

This clonotype was seen a few times. V and J are TRBV7-8 and TRBJ2-5; D may be TRBD2 (5 bases). This CDR3 is 14 amino acids long. CDR1 is SGHVS, CDR2 FQNEAQ, per germline. Trimming removed 5 bases from V and 9 bases from J, with 19 bases in between. The CDR3 bases are TGTGCCAGCAGCCCCCCTGGGGAGTCCGGGGCCCAGTACTTC. It encodes CASSPPGESGAQYF.

The chain uses TRBV5-1 and TRBJ1-6; no definite D call. Germline V gene lookup returns CDR1 SGHRS and CDR2 YFSETQ. CDR3 size: 13 residues. V was clipped by 4 bases and J by 9 bases, with 11 bases between them. CDR3 in amino acids: CASSALLGSPLHF. CDR3 nucleotide sequence: TGCGCCAGCAGCGCCTTACTGGGTTCACCCCTCCACTTT.

This clonotype came up a few times. The chain combines TRBV2 with TRBJ2-6, with unresolved D. The germline V and J ends were trimmed by 6 bases and 3 bases, with 9 bases remaining between them. Germline V CDR1 and CDR2: SNHLY, FYNNEI. The CDR3 runs to 14 residues. The CDR3 nucleotides are TGTGCCAGCAGACCCCAAGGTGGGGCCAACGTCCTGACTTTC. It specifies CASRPQGGANVLTF.